A selection of T cell receptor beta chains follows, all from one sample in a study of blood T cell repertoires in COVID-19. Clones were sequenced by immunoSEQ multiplex PCR, and TCRdb holds only the in-frame ones, with some missing. This table holds about 180,000 clones, 80% to 90% found once. Sequencing was carried out using peripheral blood. The receptors shown here come from a human donor with active or convalescent COVID-19. The donor label of this sample is uncertain. Each CDR3 is given with its conserved first and last residue. The D gene is left open where the match is weak. A row's size may be missing; if present it is once, few, many or a size class.

length	size	J	D	V	DNA	CDR3
16	-	TRBJ2-3	TRBD2	TRBV7-3	TGTGCCAGCAGCCGGGGGGGGCTAGCGGGCACAGATACGCAGTATTTT	CASSRGGLAGTDTQYF
16	-	TRBJ1-5	TRBD1	TRBV28	TGTGCCAGCAGTCTAAAGACAGGGAGCGGCAATCAGCCCCAGCATTTT	CASSLKTGSGNQPQHF
16	-	TRBJ2-1	TRBD2	TRBV19	TGTGCCAGTAGTATAGCTAGCGGGAGTCCGTACAATGAGCAGTTCTTC	CASSIASGSPYNEQFF
16	-	TRBJ2-7	TRBD2	TRBV27	TGTGCCAGCTCAATTTGGGCGCCTAGCGGCTTGGGGGAGCAGTACTTC	CASSIWAPSGLGEQYF
11	-	TRBJ1-2	-	TRBV6-4	TGTGCCAGCAGTGGAAGAGATGGCTACACCTTC	CASSGRDGYTF
14	-	TRBJ1-2	-	TRBV19	TGTGCCAGTAGCACAGGGCTTACTAACTATGGCTACACCTTC	CASSTGLTNYGYTF
15	-	TRBJ2-4	TRBD2	TRBV5-4	TGTGCCAGCAGTAGGCGGGGGATAGCCAAAAACATTCAGTACTTC	CASSRRGIAKNIQYF
15	-	TRBJ2-1	TRBD2	TRBV28	TGTGCCAGCAGCCAGACTAGCGGGACCTACAATGAGCAGTTCTTC	CASSQTSGTYNEQFF
14	-	TRBJ1-4	TRBD1	TRBV7-9	TGTGCCAGCAGCGGACAGGGAACGGATGAAAAACTGTTTTTT	CASSGQGTDEKLFF
17	-	TRBJ2-1	-	TRBV4-2	TGTGCCAGCAGCCAAGATGGGGGCCTAGCGGTCTACAATGAGCAGTTCTTC	CASSQDGGLAVYNEQFF
14	-	TRBJ1-1	-	TRBV9	TGTGCCAGCAGCAAAACTAACTCGAACACTGAAGCTTTCTTT	CASSKTNSNTEAFF
11	-	TRBJ1-2	-	TRBV20-1	TGCAGTGCTAGTTCGGGGAGGGGCTACACCTTC	CSASSGRGYTF
16	-	TRBJ2-3	-	TRBV27	TGTGCCAGCAGTTTACGGGTGGAGCGGGCCACAGATACGCAGTATTTT	CASSLRVERATDTQYF
18	-	TRBJ1-6	TRBD1	TRBV14	TGTGCCAGCAGCCAAGATCACAGGGGGTTTTCCTATAATTCACCCCTCCACTTT	CASSQDHRGFSYNSPLHF
14	-	TRBJ2-7	TRBD1	TRBV5-1	TGCGCCAGCAGCTGGGAGGGACAGGGATACGAGCAGTACTTC	CASSWEGQGYEQYF
13	-	TRBJ2-1	TRBD1	TRBV2	TGTGCCAGCATGAGGGACAGGGGCGGTGAGCAGTTCTTC	CASMRDRGGEQFF
16	-	TRBJ1-1	-	TRBV27	TGTGCCAGCAGTCCCAACGCAGGGGTCATGAACACTGAAGCTTTCTTT	CASSPNAGVMNTEAFF
15	once	TRBJ2-3	-	TRBV9	TGTGCCAGCAGCTCAAGGGACACTCGCACAGATACGCAGTATTTT	CASSSRDTRTDTQYF
14	-	TRBJ2-7	-	TRBV5-6	TGTGCCAGCAGCTTGTTCGGCAGGGTAGGCGAGCAGTACTTC	CASSLFGRVGEQYF
19	-	TRBJ2-3	TRBD2	TRBV7-8	TGTGCCAGCAGAGATAAGGGACTAGCGGGAGGGCCGATTTCAGTTACGCAGTATTTT	CASRDKGLAGGPISVTQYF
17	-	TRBJ2-3	-	TRBV29-1	TGCAGCGTTTTCGGAGGGAGTAGACCGGGGATCACAGATACGCAGTATTTT	CSVFGGSRPGITDTQYF
14	-	TRBJ2-7	-	TRBV4-2	TGTGCCAGCAGCCAAGTAGGGGTTACCTACGAGCAGTACTTC	CASSQVGVTYEQYF
12	once	TRBJ2-2	TRBD2	TRBV6-5	TGTGCCAGCCGGGGAGGGGCCGGGGAGCTGTTTTTT	CASRGGAGELFF
16	-	TRBJ1-6	-	TRBV7-9	TGTGCCAGCAGCTTAGTAGGGAGTACCCTCAATTCACCCCTCCACTTT	CASSLVGSTLNSPLHF
14	-	TRBJ1-1	-	TRBV6-2/TRBV6-3	TGTGCCAGCAGCGCCTGGCGGGGGGTTACTGAAGCTTTCTTT	CASSAWRGVTEAFF
14	-	TRBJ1-4	-	TRBV19	TGTGCCAGTACCCCGGGCAGGGGTGGTGAAAAACTGTTTTTT	CASTPGRGGEKLFF
14	-	TRBJ2-1	-	TRBV7-6	TGTGCCAGCAGCTTAGGGCAGGGGGGCGATGAGCAGTTCTTC	CASSLGQGGDEQFF
15	-	TRBJ2-7	-	TRBV27	TGTGCCAGCAGTTTAGGGTGGCCACTAACCTACGAGCAGTACTTC	CASSLGWPLTYEQYF
14	-	TRBJ1-1	-	TRBV18	TGTGCCAGCTCCCCGGATGGCAGGGCCACTGAAGCTTTCTTT	CASSPDGRATEAFF
16	-	TRBJ2-7	TRBD2	TRBV5-4	TGTGCCAGCAGCTCCTATAGACTAGCGGGATTGAGGGAGCAGTACTTC	CASSSYRLAGLREQYF
14	-	TRBJ1-2	TRBD1	TRBV2	TGTGCCAGCAGCGTGAAGGACAGGGCCTATGGCTACACCTTC	CASSVKDRAYGYTF
15	-	TRBJ2-3	TRBD1	TRBV7-2	TGTGCCAGCAGCCCGCCGGGACAGAGCACAGATACGCAGTATTTT	CASSPPGQSTDTQYF
14	-	TRBJ1-2	-	TRBV7-9	TGTGCCAGCAGCTTAGTTGTTGGGGGGTATGGCTACACCTTC	CASSLVVGGYGYTF
15	-	TRBJ1-1	-	TRBV6-5	TGTGCCAGCGCGGCAGATCAAACTATGAACACTGAAGCTTTCTTT	CASAADQTMNTEAFF
14	-	TRBJ2-7	TRBD1	TRBV13	TGTGCCAGCAGCCTACGGACAGGGGGCTACGAGCAGTACTTC	CASSLRTGGYEQYF
14	-	TRBJ1-1	TRBD1	TRBV5-1	TGCGCCAGCAGCCGGACAGGGGTCAACACTGAAGCTTTCTTT	CASSRTGVNTEAFF
16	few	TRBJ2-3	-	TRBV6-2/TRBV6-3	TGTGCCAGCAGTTACGCGACGGGACATGGGCAAGATACGCAGTATTTT	CASSYATGHGQDTQYF
11	-	TRBJ2-7	-	TRBV28	TGTGCCAGCAGTTTCCGAGTCGAGCAGTACTTC	CASSFRVEQYF
13	-	TRBJ1-1	TRBD1	TRBV5-6	TGTGCCAGCAGCTTTTCTCCGGGACAGGAAGCTTTCTTT	CASSFSPGQEAFF
15	-	TRBJ1-6	TRBD1	TRBV7-9	TGTGCCAGCAGCTTAACAGTGACAGGGGGCTCACCCCTCCACTTT	CASSLTVTGGSPLHF
15	-	TRBJ2-1	TRBD2	TRBV2	TGTGCCAGCAGTACGGACAGGCTTAGCGGGAGTGAGCAGTTCTTC	CASSTDRLSGSEQFF
13	-	TRBJ2-5	TRBD2	TRBV7-2	TGTGCCAGCAGCCTGGGACTACGGGAGACCCAGTACTTC	CASSLGLRETQYF
13	once	TRBJ1-6	TRBD1	TRBV29-1	TGCAGCGTTCGGACAGGGGTCAATTCACCCCTCCACTTT	CSVRTGVNSPLHF
13	-	TRBJ1-2	-	TRBV7-9	TGTGCCAGCAGCTCATTAAGGGGGATCGGCTACACCTTC	CASSSLRGIGYTF
15	few	TRBJ2-1	-	TRBV7-9	TGTGCCAGCAGCAGTTCCGGGAGCAATTACAATGAGCAGTTCTTC	CASSSSGSNYNEQFF
18	-	TRBJ2-1	-	TRBV24-1	TGTGCCACCAGTGATCCCCTCGGGTCCGACCGGAAAACGGGTGAGCAGTTCTTC	CATSDPLGSDRKTGEQFF
17	-	TRBJ2-5	-	TRBV7-7	TGTGCCAGCAGCCCAGGGAGGGGGGCCTTCCCTCAAGAGACCCAGTACTTC	CASSPGRGAFPQETQYF
16	-	TRBJ2-3	-	TRBV7-3	TGTGCCAGCAGCCTCTACGGGCGACCCGGGATGGATACGCAGTATTTT	CASSLYGRPGMDTQYF
14	-	TRBJ1-5	-	TRBV19	TGTGCCACTGCCCGCGACTCAAACTATCAGCCCCAGCATTTT	CATARDSNYQPQHF
16	-	TRBJ1-3	-	TRBV28	TGTGCCAGCACCCAACAGGGCTGGTCCTCTGGAAACACCATATATTTT	CASTQQGWSSGNTIYF
18	-	TRBJ1-2	TRBD1	TRBV10-3	TGTGCCATCAGTGAGACCCCTCCCACAGGGGCCCTGCACTATGGCTACACCTTC	CAISETPPTGALHYGYTF
13	-	TRBJ2-3	-	TRBV4-1	TGCGCCAGCAGCCCACTTTCTTGGGACTTACAGTATTTT	CASSPLSWDLQYF
15	-	TRBJ1-6	-	TRBV7-2	TGTGCCAGCAGCTTACGTCCAGGGCGACGGTCACCCCTCCACTTT	CASSLRPGRRSPLHF
16	-	TRBJ1-2	TRBD1	TRBV28	TGTGCCACCCAATTAGGAGGGACAGGAGGTAATTATGGCTACACCTTC	CATQLGGTGGNYGYTF
14	few	TRBJ1-2	-	TRBV6-2/TRBV6-3	TGTGCCAGCAGTTACTCGGCGCGGGACTCAGGCTACACCTTC	CASSYSARDSGYTF
13	-	TRBJ2-7	TRBD2	TRBV2	TGTGCCAATCTACAGCGGGACTCCTACGAGCAGTACTTC	CANLQRDSYEQYF
17	-	TRBJ1-2	TRBD1	TRBV5-1	TGCGCCAGCAGCTTAACAGGGGCCAACTCCGGGACCTATGGCTACACCTTC	CASSLTGANSGTYGYTF